The text below deals with one TCR beta chain. No cognate antigen has been identified for it. Base qualities are not at hand, and no much larger clone is one base apart. The entry originates in a study of OX40 agonist ivuxolimab in advanced cancers. Turning to the overall study: The costimulatory receptor OX40 (CD134) was targeted by ivuxolimab, a fully human IgG2 agonistic monoclonal antibody. Of the roughly 52 dose-escalation patients, hepatocellular carcinoma was present in about 20, melanoma in roughly 15, renal cell carcinoma in 9 and head and neck cancer in 9. Intravenous ivuxolimab was administered to patients every 2 weeks at six dose levels: 0.01, 0.1, 0.3, 1.5, 3 and 10 mg/kg. The paper describes the monotherapy dose-escalation part (N of about 55 patients) of the phase I trial of ivuxolimab. The dose-escalation cohort was over 70% male with a mean age of around 64 years, ranging from roughly 23 to 90. The point of sequencing TCRbeta in the periphery was to test whether ivuxolimab changed TCR sequence diversity and drove clonal T-cell expansion. Patients were allowed to have had prior anti-PD-1, anti-PD-L1 or anti-CTLA-4 therapy, and more than 35% of the dose-escalation patients had been treated with checkpoint inhibitors. Partial responses occurred in three dose-escalation patients: two with cutaneous melanoma and one with hepatocellular carcinoma. Overall results and qualifications from the work: Low levels of normalized T-cell clonal expansion were also seen in some nonresponding patients. After ivuxolimab, CD8+ T cells had more expanded clones than CD4+ T cells on average. In the 0.1-3.0 mg/kg groups, partial responders had among the lowest normalized peripheral clonal expansion, particularly in CD8+ T cells. The antigen specificity of the clonally expanded peripheral T cells was not determined. Clonal expansion of both CD4+ and CD8+ blood T cells was observed from baseline to week 6 at doses 0.1 to 3.0 mg/kg.

The CDR1 and CDR2 encoded by the germline V gene are ENHRY and SYGVKD. V is clipped by 3 bases and J by 3 bases, and the sequence between their germline boundaries is 11 bases long. The CDR3, from cysteine to phenylalanine, totals 14 residues. Left in the record is the CDR3 DNA by itself, 42 bases read in frame from the first base. Genomic DNA was extracted from sorted cells for sequencing of the TCRbeta CDR3 region. TCRbeta CDR3 regions were sequenced using the immunoSEQ Assay. The table comes from immuneACCESS by way of TCRdb, which keeps in-frame sequences with V and J called. Part of the clones is missing from these tables; in studies checked, under half for an unresolved V gene and the rest for unknown reasons. Counted in this sample were about 76,000 clones; 70% to 90% of them appeared once. Approximately 5% of the sample comes from the top ten. The trial excluded patients who had a history of autoimmune disease or were on systemic immunosuppression. Peripheral blood for TCR sequencing was drawn from every dose cohort at baseline, at cycle 4 day 1 and at cycle 7 day 1. Samples were obtained from an open-label, multicenter, first-in-human phase I dose-escalation trial of ivuxolimab. The trial enrolled adults with locally advanced or metastatic head and neck squamous cell, hepatocellular, melanoma or renal cell carcinoma. Before TCR sequencing, CD4+ and CD8+ T cells were separately sorted from peripheral blood.

This receptor was obtained from an adult with an advanced solid tumor such as melanoma, head and neck, liver or kidney cancer. The material was CD4+ or CD8+ T cells sorted from blood, obtained in a trial of the OX40 agonist ivuxolimab. This receptor chain uses TRBV10-3 and TRBJ1-2; the D segment could be TRBD1, given 5 matching bases. Read as DNA, the sequence is TGTGCCATCAGTGACCCCCTAGGGGACTATGGCTACACCTTC. Protein translation: CAISDPLGDYGYTF.